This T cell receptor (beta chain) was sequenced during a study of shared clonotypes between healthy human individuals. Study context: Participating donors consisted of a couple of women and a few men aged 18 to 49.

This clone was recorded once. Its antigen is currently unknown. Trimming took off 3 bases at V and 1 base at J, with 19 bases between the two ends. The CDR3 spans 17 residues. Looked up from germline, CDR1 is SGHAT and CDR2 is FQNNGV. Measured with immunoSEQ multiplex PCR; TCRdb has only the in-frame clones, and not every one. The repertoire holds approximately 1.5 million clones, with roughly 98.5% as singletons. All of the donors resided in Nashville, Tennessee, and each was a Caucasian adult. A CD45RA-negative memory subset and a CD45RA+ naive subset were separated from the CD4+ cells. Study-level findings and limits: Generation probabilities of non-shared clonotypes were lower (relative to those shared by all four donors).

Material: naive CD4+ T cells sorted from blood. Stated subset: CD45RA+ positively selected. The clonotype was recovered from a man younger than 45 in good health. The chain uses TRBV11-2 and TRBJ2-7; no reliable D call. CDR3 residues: CASSFVIRAFRSYEQYF. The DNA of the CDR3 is TGTGCCAGCAGCTTTGTCATCCGGGCCTTCCGTTCCTACGAGCAGTACTTC.